The clone carrying this TCR beta chain was detected a few times. Its specificity is unknown. This sample was included in a study of T cells after yellow fever vaccination. UMIs and a universal primer site were added when TCR cDNA was made by 5'RACE template switching. TCRdb processed the 5' RACE reads anew with MiXCR; each CDR3 protein has one entry. The sample yields 250,000 to 300,000 distinct CDR3 sequences, around 9.3% seen once. This CDR3 is 14 amino acids long. The J segment lost 6 bases and the V segment lost 6 bases, leaving 6 bases of the junction unmatched. Germline CDR1 is ENHRY and CDR2 is SYGVKD. General study findings and limits: FACS-sorted repertoires could harbor abundant contaminating bulk-population clonotypes.

The material sequenced was CD4+ T cells sorted from PBMCs, taken 5 days after the yellow fever booster vaccination. This receptor was taken from a man aged 18 to 29 who received the YFV17D yellow fever vaccine. J is TRBJ2-2 and V is TRBV10-3; 8 bases line up with TRBD2. The CDR3 reads CAISGGARAGELFF. CDR3 DNA: TGTGCCATCAGCGGGGGGGCCCGAGCCGGGGAGCTGTTTTTT.